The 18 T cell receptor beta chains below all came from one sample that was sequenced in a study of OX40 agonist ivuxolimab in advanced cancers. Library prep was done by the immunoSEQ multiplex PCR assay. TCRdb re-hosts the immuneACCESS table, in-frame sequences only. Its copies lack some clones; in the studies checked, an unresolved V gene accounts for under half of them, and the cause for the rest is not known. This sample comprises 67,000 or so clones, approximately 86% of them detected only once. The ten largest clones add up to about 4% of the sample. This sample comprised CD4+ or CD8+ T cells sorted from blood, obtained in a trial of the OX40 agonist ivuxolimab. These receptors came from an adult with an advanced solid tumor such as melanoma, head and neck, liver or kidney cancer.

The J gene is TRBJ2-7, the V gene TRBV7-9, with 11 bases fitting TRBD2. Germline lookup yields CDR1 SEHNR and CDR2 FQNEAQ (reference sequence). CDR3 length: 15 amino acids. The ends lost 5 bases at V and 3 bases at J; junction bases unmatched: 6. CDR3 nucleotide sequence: TGTGCCAGCAGCCGCGGACTAGCGGGTGTCTACGAGCAGTACTTC. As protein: CASSRGLAGVYEQYF. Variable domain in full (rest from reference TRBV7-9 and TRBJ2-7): DTGVSQNPRHKITKRGQNVTFRCDPISEHNRLYWYRQTLGQGPEFLTYFQNEAQLEKSRLLSDRFSAERPKGSFSTLEIQRTEQGDSAMYLCASSRGLAGVYEQYFGPGTRLTVT.

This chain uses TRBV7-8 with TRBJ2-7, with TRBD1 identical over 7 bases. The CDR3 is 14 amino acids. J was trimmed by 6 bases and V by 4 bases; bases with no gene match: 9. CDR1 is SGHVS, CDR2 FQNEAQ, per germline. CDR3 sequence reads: CASSSRQGSSEQYF. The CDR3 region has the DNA TGTGCCAGCAGCTCGAGACAGGGTAGTAGCGAGCAGTACTTC.

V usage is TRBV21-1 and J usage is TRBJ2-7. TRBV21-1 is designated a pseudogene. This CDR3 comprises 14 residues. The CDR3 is CASSKAPGACEQYF. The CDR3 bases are TGTGCCAGCAGCAAAGCGCCTGGCGCCTGCGAGCAGTACTTC.

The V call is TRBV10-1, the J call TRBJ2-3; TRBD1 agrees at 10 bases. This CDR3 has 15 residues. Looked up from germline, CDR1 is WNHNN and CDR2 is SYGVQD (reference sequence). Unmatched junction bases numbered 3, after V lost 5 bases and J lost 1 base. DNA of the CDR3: TGCGCCAGCAGTCGGGACAGGGGTGGCACAGATACGCAGTATTTT. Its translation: CASSRDRGGTDTQYF.

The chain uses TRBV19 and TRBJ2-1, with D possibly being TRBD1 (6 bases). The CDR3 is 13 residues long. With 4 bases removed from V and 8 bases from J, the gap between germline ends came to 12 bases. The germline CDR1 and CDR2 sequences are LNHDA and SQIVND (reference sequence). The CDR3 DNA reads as TGTGCCAGTAGTAAAAACAGGGCTGATGAGCAGTTCTTC. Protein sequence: CASSKNRADEQFF.

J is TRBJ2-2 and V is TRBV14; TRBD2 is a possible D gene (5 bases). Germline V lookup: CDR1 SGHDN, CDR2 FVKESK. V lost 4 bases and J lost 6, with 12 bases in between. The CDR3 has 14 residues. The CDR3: CASSPSRDSGELFF. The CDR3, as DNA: TGTGCCAGCAGCCCAAGCCGGGATTCCGGGGAGCTGTTTTTT. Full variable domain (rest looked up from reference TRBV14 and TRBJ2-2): EAGVTQFPSHSVIEKGQTVTLRCDPISGHDNLYWYRRVMGKEIKFLLHFVKESKQDESGMPNNRFLAERTGGTYSTLKVQPAELEDSGVYFCASSPSRDSGELFFGEGSRLTVL.

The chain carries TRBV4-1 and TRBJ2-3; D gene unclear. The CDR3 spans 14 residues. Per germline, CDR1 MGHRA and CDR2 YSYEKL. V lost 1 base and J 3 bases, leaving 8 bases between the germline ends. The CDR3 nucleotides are TGCGCCAGCAGCCAAGTTTTTTGGACAGATACGCAGTATTTT. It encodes CASSQVFWTDTQYF.

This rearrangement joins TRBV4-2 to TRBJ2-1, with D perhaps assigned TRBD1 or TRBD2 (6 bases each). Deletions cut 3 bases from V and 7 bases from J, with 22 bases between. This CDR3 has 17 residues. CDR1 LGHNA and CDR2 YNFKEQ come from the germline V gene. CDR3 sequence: CASSQGRWGAQSNEQFF. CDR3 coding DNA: TGTGCCAGCAGCCAGGGGCGGTGGGGGGCCCAATCAAATGAGCAGTTCTTC.

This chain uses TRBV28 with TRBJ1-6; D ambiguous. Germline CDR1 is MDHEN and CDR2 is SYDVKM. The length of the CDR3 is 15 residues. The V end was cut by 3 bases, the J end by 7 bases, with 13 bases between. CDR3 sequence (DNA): TGTGCCAGCAGTTTCCGGGGAATAGGGAATTCACCCCTCCACTTT. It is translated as CASSFRGIGNSPLHF. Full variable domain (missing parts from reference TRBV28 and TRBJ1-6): DVKVTQSSRYLVKRTGEKVFLECVQDMDHENMFWYRQDPGLGLRLIYFSYDVKMKEKGDIPEGYSVSREKKERFSLILESASTNQTSMYLCASSFRGIGNSPLHFGNGTRLTVT.

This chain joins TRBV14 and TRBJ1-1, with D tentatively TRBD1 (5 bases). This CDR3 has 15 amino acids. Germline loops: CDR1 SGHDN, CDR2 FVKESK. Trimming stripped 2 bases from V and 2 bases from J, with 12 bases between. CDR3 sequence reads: CASSQLDRRNTEAFF. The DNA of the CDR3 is TGTGCCAGCAGCCAACTAGACAGAAGAAACACTGAAGCTTTCTTT.

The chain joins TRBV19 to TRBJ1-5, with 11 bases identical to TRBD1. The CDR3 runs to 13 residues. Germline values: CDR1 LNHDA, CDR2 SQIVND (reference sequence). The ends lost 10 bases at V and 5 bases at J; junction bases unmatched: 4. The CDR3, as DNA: TGTGCCATAGGACAGGGGGCTTATCAGCCCCAGCATTTT. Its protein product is CAIGQGAYQPQHF.

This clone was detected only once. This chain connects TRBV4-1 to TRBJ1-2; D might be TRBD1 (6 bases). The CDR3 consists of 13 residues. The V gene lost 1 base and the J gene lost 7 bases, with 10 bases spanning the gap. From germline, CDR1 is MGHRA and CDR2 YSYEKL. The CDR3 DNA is TGCGCCAGCAGCCAAGCGACAGGTTTTGGCTACACCTTC. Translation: CASSQATGFGYTF.

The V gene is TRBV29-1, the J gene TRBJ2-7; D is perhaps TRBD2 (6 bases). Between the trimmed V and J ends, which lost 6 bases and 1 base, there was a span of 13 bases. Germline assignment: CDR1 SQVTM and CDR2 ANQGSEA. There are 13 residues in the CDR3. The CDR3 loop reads CSVAPAGSYEQYF. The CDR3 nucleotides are TGCAGCGTCGCCCCGGCGGGGTCCTACGAGCAGTACTTC.

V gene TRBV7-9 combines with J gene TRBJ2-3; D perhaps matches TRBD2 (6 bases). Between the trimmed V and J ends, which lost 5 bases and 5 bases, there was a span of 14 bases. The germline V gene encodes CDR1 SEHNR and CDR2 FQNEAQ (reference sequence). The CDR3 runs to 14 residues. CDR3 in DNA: TGTGCCAGCAGCCCCGGTTTAGCGGAAGATACGCAGTATTTT. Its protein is CASSPGLAEDTQYF. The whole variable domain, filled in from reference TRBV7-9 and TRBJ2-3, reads DTGVSQNPRHKITKRGQNVTFRCDPISEHNRLYWYRQTLGQGPEFLTYFQNEAQLEKSRLLSDRFSAERPKGSFSTLEIQRTEQGDSAMYLCASSPGLAEDTQYFGPGTRLTVL.

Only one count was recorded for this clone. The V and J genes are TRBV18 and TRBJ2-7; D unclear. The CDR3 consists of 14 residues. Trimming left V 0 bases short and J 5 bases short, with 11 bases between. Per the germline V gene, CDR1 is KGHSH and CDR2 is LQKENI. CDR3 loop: CASSPPSTMNEQYF. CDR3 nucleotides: TGTGCCAGCTCACCACCGTCGACAATGAACGAGCAGTACTTC.

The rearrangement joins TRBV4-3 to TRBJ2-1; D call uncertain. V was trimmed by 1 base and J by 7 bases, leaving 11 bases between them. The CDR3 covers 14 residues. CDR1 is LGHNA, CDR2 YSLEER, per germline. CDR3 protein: CASSQVGSGNEQFF. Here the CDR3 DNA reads TGCGCCAGCAGCCAAGTAGGCAGTGGGAATGAGCAGTTCTTC.

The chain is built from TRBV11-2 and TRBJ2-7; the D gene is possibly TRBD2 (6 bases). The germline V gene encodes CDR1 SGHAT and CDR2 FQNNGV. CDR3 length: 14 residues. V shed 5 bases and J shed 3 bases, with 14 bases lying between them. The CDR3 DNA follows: TGTGCCAGCAGCGCCTCGGCGGGGAGCTACGAGCAGTACTTC. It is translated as CASSASAGSYEQYF. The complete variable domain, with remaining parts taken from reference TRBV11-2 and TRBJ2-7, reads EAGVAQSPRYKIIEKRQSVAFWCNPISGHATLYWYQQILGQGPKLLIQFQNNGVVDDSQLPKDRFSAERLKGVDSTLKIQPAKLEDSAVYLCASSASAGSYEQYFGPGTRLTVT.

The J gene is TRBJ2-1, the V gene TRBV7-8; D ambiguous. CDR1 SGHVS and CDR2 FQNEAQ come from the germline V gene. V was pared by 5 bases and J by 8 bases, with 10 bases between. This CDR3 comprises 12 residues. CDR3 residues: CASSGTLDEQFF. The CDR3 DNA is TGTGCCAGCAGCGGTACCTTGGATGAGCAGTTCTTC.